These T cell receptor beta chains were read from a single sample in a study of human T cells and chemical hapten exposure. TCRdb ran MiXCR on the RACE reads and lists one entry per CDR3 protein. The profile shows 35,000 to 50,000 distinct CDR3 sequences, 3.5% to 4% of them singletons. Source material: whole blood. These receptors all stem from a human donor in good health. Some clones in this sample may be carry-over from other donors' samples. Each CDR3 is given with its conserved first and last residue. Fields, in order: V gene, clone size, J gene, CDR3 protein. A row's size may be missing; if present it is once, few, many or a size class.

TRBV7-9,few,TRBJ1-1,CASSYREFEAFF
TRBV6-5,many,TRBJ1-2,CASSHRDGYGYTF
TRBV12-3/TRBV12-4,many,TRBJ1-1,CASSSVRALNTEAFF
TRBV10-3,many,TRBJ2-7,CAISGTDSYEQYF
TRBV27,.,TRBJ2-1,CASSNGNNEQFF
TRBV11-1,many,TRBJ2-4,CASTSTGAIQYF
TRBV6-6,many,TRBJ1-2,CASSQDRGRVDGYTF
TRBV25-1,.,TRBJ1-1,CASSELRNTEAFF
TRBV28,many,TRBJ2-4,CASTPSRAGDIQYF
TRBV3-1,many,TRBJ2-6,CASSHRQGANSGANVLTF
TRBV5-1,many,TRBJ2-7,CASSPPGQLGLAGGYEQYF
TRBV28,.,TRBJ1-3,CASSRPRGGSSGNTIYF
TRBV4-1,many,TRBJ1-1,CASSLKPTGGGTEAFF
TRBV5-5,many,TRBJ1-2,CASSRTQLPLTELYGYTF
TRBV2,many,TRBJ2-3,CASSVAGRTDTQYF
TRBV29-1,few,TRBJ2-1,CSVDGTEYNEQFF
TRBV24-1,few,TRBJ2-3,CATGSGFTDTQYF
TRBV5-5,many,TRBJ2-3,CASSLNVGSTDTQYF
TRBV12-5,.,TRBJ1-1,CASGAGANTEAFF
TRBV7-7,few,TRBJ2-5,CASRGLVGETQYF
TRBV6-1,many,TRBJ2-1,CASSERPSGGPYNEQFF
TRBV19,many,TRBJ2-2,CASSRFRGMKRAGELFF
TRBV29-1,many,TRBJ2-1,CSVQEQFF
TRBV6-1,many,TRBJ1-2,CASSDRGGYGYTF
TRBV5-4,many,TRBJ1-6,CASSHIRDRGSPLHF
TRBV29-1,many,TRBJ1-3,CSVEWGSGNTIYF
TRBV7-3,few,TRBJ2-1,CASSSTGPRRDNEQFF
TRBV2,many,TRBJ2-7,CASGETEAYF
TRBV12-5,many,TRBJ1-1,CASGSILGRGTEAFF
TRBV20-1,.,TRBJ2-3,CNARLSTQYF
TRBV7-9,many,TRBJ2-2,CASRETGGSDTGELFF
TRBV5-1,many,TRBJ2-7,CASSPRLGSYEQYF
TRBV5-5,many,TRBJ2-5,CASSPGGVQTQYF
TRBV28,few,TRBJ2-3,CASSTQGSADTQYF
TRBV19,.,TRBJ2-1,CASSIVLAGGSEQFF
TRBV7-2,many,TRBJ2-6,CASSLAGLGLSGANVLTF
TRBV28,.,TRBJ2-7,CASSSPGLAGHYEQYF
TRBV5-4,.,TRBJ2-4,CASSLGLAGGRQYF
TRBV27,many,TRBJ2-1,CASSSEGLLIDEQFF
TRBV27,.,TRBJ1-6,CASSLRGRYSPLHF
TRBV7-6,many,TRBJ1-4,CASTPGEFREKLFF
TRBV28,many,TRBJ2-3,CASSRSGYGTDTQYF
TRBV3-1,many,TRBJ1-1,CASGDQGPGLSPTEAFF
TRBV28,many,TRBJ1-2,CASSLGQGLLVNYGYTF
TRBV7-7,many,TRBJ2-1,CASSLGASSYNEQFF
TRBV28,.,TRBJ1-2,CASRPTGLGYGYTF
TRBV7-9,many,TRBJ2-3,CASRPGQGSDTQYF
TRBV9,few,TRBJ2-5,CASSVDGSGRLETQYF
TRBV5-4,many,TRBJ2-7,CASSSQYEQYF
TRBV5-5,.,TRBJ1-1,CASSLVGQNTEAFF
TRBV29-1,many,TRBJ2-3,CSVAPMDTQYF
TRBV5-6,few,TRBJ2-1,CASRVGSSYNEQFF
TRBV27,many,TRBJ2-7,CASSFDPSSSYEQYF
TRBV7-9,many,TRBJ2-5,CASSYPAQETQYF